These 20 T cell receptor beta chains share one sample of origin, sequenced in a study of spatial heterogeneity in lung cancer. From the 5' RACE reads, TCRdb called clonotypes with MiXCR, one entry per CDR3 protein. The table includes some 100,000 distinct CDR3 sequences, about 12% detected once. Noted time point: sample taken at primary tumor resection. Sequencing of whole RNA from tumor, nontumor lung or frozen PBMC involved no sorting. Sequenced here: PBMCs, sampled at surgery. The source is a male donor with early-stage non-small cell lung cancer.

This clonotype was observed a few times. The CDR3 protein is CASSKEMWGGKPQHF. Here the CDR3 DNA reads TGTGCCAGCAGCAAAGAAATGTGGGGTGGCAAGCCCCAGCATTTT. The chain uses TRBV7-2 and TRBJ1-5; no reliable D call. The CDR3 length is 15 residues. The V end was cut by 5 bases, the J end by 8 bases, with 19 bases between. Per the germline V gene, CDR1 is SGHTA and CDR2 is FQGNSA. The full variable domain, rest sourced from reference TRBV7-2 and TRBJ1-5, is GAGVSQSPSNKVTEKGKDVELRCDPISGHTALYWYRQSLGQGLEFLIYFQGNSAPDKSGLPSDRFSAERTGGSVSTLTIQRTQQEDSAVYLCASSKEMWGGKPQHFGDGTRLSIL.

The table lists this clonotype with a few counts. The rearrangement links TRBV14 to TRBJ1-1; a weak D match, TRBD1 (5 bases). Germline V gene sequence: CDR1 SGHDN, CDR2 FVKESK. The CDR3 spans 14 residues. V was cut by 5 bases and J by 6 bases, with 16 bases left in between. In DNA, the CDR3 is TGTGCCAGCAGCACTGGACAAAATGGGCCTGAAGCTTTCTTT. It translates to CASSTGQNGPEAFF.

This clonotype was seen a handful of times. The V gene is TRBV7-9, the J gene TRBJ1-1, with D possibly TRBD1 on 5 matching bases. The CDR3 totals 14 residues. Germline loops: CDR1 SEHNR, CDR2 FQNEAQ (reference sequence). The V end was cut by 3 bases, the J end by 5 bases, with 13 bases between. CDR3 nucleotide sequence: TGTGCCAGCAGCTTTGGGGGATCGGGAACTGAAGCTTTCTTT. Protein: CASSFGGSGTEAFF.

This clonotype was recorded at least ten times. V is TRBV5-4 and J is TRBJ2-1; D unclear. V lost 0 bases and J lost 8, with 9 bases in between. CDR1 is SGHNT, CDR2 YYREEE, per germline (reference sequence). The CDR3 has 13 amino acids. CDR3 nucleotides: TGTGCCAGCAGCTTGGAGGGATTCCATGAGCAGTTCTTC. Translation gives CASSLEGFHEQFF.

V usage is TRBV5-1 and J usage is TRBJ2-1, with 10 bases that match TRBD2. The CDR3 spans 17 residues. J was trimmed by 5 bases and V by 0 bases; bases with no gene match: 8. Germline V gives CDR1 SGHRS, CDR2 YFSETQ. This chain's CDR3 is CASSLATSGNLDNEQFF. CDR3 DNA sequence: TGCGCCAGCAGCTTGGCAACTAGCGGGAATTTGGACAATGAGCAGTTCTTC.

This clonotype was seen a few times. This chain joins TRBV10-3 and TRBJ2-2, with TRBD1 matching over 8 bases. The V gene's germline CDR1 is ENHRY and CDR2 SYGVKD. V lost 8 bases and J lost 3; bases outside the gene matches: 2. The CDR3 spans 13 residues. The CDR3 nucleotides read TGTGCCATCCGGACAGGGTACACCGGGGAGCTGTTTTTT. Its protein product is CAIRTGYTGELFF.

The J gene is TRBJ2-3, the V gene TRBV28; D gene uncertain. The germline CDR1 and CDR2 sequences are MDHEN and SYDVKM. V was shortened by 6 bases and J by 0 bases, with 7 bases between the two germline ends. The CDR3 covers 13 residues. Here the CDR3 DNA reads TGTGCCAGCAGACAGCCTAGCACAGATACGCAGTATTTT. Residues: CASRQPSTDTQYF.

This clonotype turned up a few times. This chain connects TRBV5-1 to TRBJ1-2; 8 bases align to TRBD1. Germline V CDR1 and CDR2: SGHRS, YFSETQ. The CDR3 is 15 amino acids. V dropped 4 bases and J dropped 4; count of bases not matched to a gene: 9. CDR3 in DNA: TGCGCCAGCAGCCCCAGGGGGCGAGTGAGCTATGGCTACACCTTC. Amino acids: CASSPRGRVSYGYTF.

This clonotype was found a few times. The rearrangement uses TRBV28 and TRBJ1-4; 8 bases line up with TRBD1. Germline trimming cut 5 bases from V and 6 bases from J; bases unmatched to any gene: 8. Germline CDR1 is MDHEN and CDR2 is SYDVKM. The CDR3 covers 15 residues. Here the CDR3 reads CASSGMGQEYEKLFF. The CDR3 nucleotides are TGTGCCAGCAGTGGAATGGGACAGGAGTATGAAAAACTGTTTTTT.

The chain couples TRBV20-1 to TRBJ1-1, with 7 nucleotides matching TRBD1. The CDR3 contains 15 residues. Germline V gives CDR1 DFQATT, CDR2 SNEGSKA (reference sequence). Trimming removed 0 bases from V and 4 bases from J; junction bases left unmatched: 8. In nucleotides, the CDR3 is TGCAGTGCTAGAGATAGAAGGGGGCGCGGCACTGAAGCTTTCTTT. Its protein product is CSARDRRGRGTEAFF.

This clonotype was seen a handful of times. The rearrangement uses TRBV28 and TRBJ1-1, with D possibly being TRBD1 (5 bases). Germline V gene sequence: CDR1 MDHEN, CDR2 SYDVKM. The CDR3 has 13 residues. V shed 5 bases and J shed 1 base, with 8 bases lying between them. The CDR3 DNA reads TGTGCCAGCAGTCCGACAGCGAACACTGAAGCTTTCTTT. Protein product: CASSPTANTEAFF.

This clonotype was recorded many times. V is TRBV19 and J is TRBJ2-6; no reliable D call. Germline-derived CDR1 and CDR2 are LNHDA and SQIVND (reference sequence). Trimming took off 7 bases at V and 0 bases at J, with 13 bases between the two ends. This CDR3 spans 16 amino acids. CDR3 sequence: CASTPGLRSGANVLTF. The CDR3 DNA sequence: TGTGCCAGTACGCCAGGTTTGCGCTCTGGGGCCAACGTCCTGACTTTC.

V is TRBV11-3 and J is TRBJ2-2; D is ambiguous. The CDR3 totals 11 residues. The germline V gene encodes CDR1 SGHNT and CDR2 YENEEA. V dropped 3 bases and J dropped 7 bases, with 3 bases sitting between them. The CDR3 DNA follows: TGTGCCAGCAGCTTTGGCGGGGAGCTGTTTTTT. It translates to CASSFGGELFF.

The chain carries TRBV11-3 and TRBJ2-1; 7 bases are a match to TRBD2. Trimming at V came to 4 bases and at J to 7 bases, leaving 4 bases not matched to a gene. CDR3 length: 13 amino acids. The germline V gene encodes CDR1 SGHNT and CDR2 YENEEA. The CDR3 sequence: CASSSRTRNEQFF. The CDR3 nucleotides are TGTGCCAGCAGCTCACGGACTAGAAATGAGCAGTTCTTC. Using reference TRBV11-3 and TRBJ2-1 for the parts outside the CDR3, the full variable domain is EAGVVQSPRYKIIEKKQPVAFWCNPISGHNTLYWYLQNLGQGPELLIRYENEEAVDDSQLPKDRFSAERLKGVDSTLKIQPAELGDSAVYLCASSSRTRNEQFFGPGTRLTVL.

The sample holds a few counts of this clonotype. The chain employs TRBV6-2 or TRBV6-3 and TRBJ2-1; 16 nucleotides match TRBD2. CDR1 is MNHEY, CDR2 SVGEGT, per germline. The CDR3 has 17 residues. V lost 2 bases to trimming and J lost 2 bases; unmatched junction nucleotides: 0. DNA of the CDR3: TGTGCCAGCAGTTACGGGACTAGCGGGGGGGCCTACAATGAGCAGTTCTTC. Translated: CASSYGTSGGAYNEQFF.

This clonotype appeared a few times. The chain uses TRBV10-3 and TRBJ2-5; 13 nucleotides align to TRBD2. J lost 1 base, V lost 8 bases, and 7 bases had no gene match. Germline CDR1 is ENHRY and CDR2 is SYGVKD. The CDR3 sequence is 16 residues long. The CDR3 bases are TGTGCCATCTCTGGACTAGCGGGAGCCCCCCAAGAGACCCAGTACTTC. Translated, it gives CAISGLAGAPQETQYF.

The chain uses TRBV6-6 and TRBJ2-7, with a possible D match to TRBD1 (6 bases). The V and J ends lost 2 bases and 2 bases respectively, with 10 bases between them. The CDR3 covers 14 residues. Germline loops: CDR1 MNHNY, CDR2 SVGAGI (reference sequence). The CDR3 region is CASSYATGPYEQYF. Here the CDR3 DNA reads TGTGCCAGCAGTTACGCGACAGGTCCCTACGAGCAGTACTTC.

The chain is built from TRBV25-1 and TRBJ1-6; D perhaps matches TRBD1 (6 bases). The V end lost 9 bases, the J end lost 6 bases, and 12 bases lay between the germline ends. The CDR3 runs 13 residues. Germline assignment: CDR1 MGHDK and CDR2 SYGVNS. Written as DNA, the CDR3 is TGTGCCAGTGGTAGGGGGGTTAATTCACCCCTCCACTTT. This encodes CASGRGVNSPLHF.

The rearrangement uses TRBV29-1 and TRBJ2-1; 8 bases align to TRBD1. Trimming removed 0 bases from V and 4 bases from J; junction bases left unmatched: 8. This CDR3 is built from 16 residues. CDR1 and CDR2 (germline): SQVTM, ANQGSEA. This CDR3 reads CSVEDLQGAGYNEQFF. In DNA form, the CDR3 reads TGCAGCGTTGAAGATCTTCAGGGGGCGGGTTACAATGAGCAGTTCTTC.

The chain employs TRBV10-3 and TRBJ2-3; D not certain. V lost 0 bases, J lost 5 bases, and 6 bases lay in between. There are 13 residues in the CDR3. CDR1 is ENHRY, CDR2 SYGVKD, per germline. The chain's CDR3 is CAISESGRDTQYF. Written as DNA, the CDR3 is TGTGCCATCAGTGAGTCTGGGCGAGATACGCAGTATTTT.